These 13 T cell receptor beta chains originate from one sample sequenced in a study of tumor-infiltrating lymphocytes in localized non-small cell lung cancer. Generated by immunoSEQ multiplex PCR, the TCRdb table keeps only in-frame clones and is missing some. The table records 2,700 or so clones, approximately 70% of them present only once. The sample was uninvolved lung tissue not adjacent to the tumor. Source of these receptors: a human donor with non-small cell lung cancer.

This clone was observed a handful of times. CDR3 loop: CASLQGWGTEAFF. The DNA for the CDR3 is TGTGCCAGCCTACAGGGTTGGGGCACTGAAGCTTTCTTT. The V call is TRBV2, the J call TRBJ1-1; TRBD1 might be the D (6 bases). The germline V gene has CDR1 SNHLY and CDR2 FYNNEI. Trimming removed 8 bases from V and 4 bases from J, with 14 bases in between. The CDR3 loop spans 13 amino acids. Based on the CDR3 plus reference TRBV2 and TRBJ1-1, the full variable domain is EPEVTQTPSHQVTQMGQEVILRCVPISNHLYFYWYRQILGQKVEFLVSFYNNEISEKSEIFDDQFSVERPDGSNFTLKIRSTKLEDSAMYFCASLQGWGTEAFFGQGTRLTVV.

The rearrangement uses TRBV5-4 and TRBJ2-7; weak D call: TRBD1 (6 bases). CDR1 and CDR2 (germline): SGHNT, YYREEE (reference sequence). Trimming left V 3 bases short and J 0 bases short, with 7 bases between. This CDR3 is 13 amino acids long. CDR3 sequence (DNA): TGTGCCAGCAGCTGGGACAACTCCTACGAGCAGTACTTC. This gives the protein CASSWDNSYEQYF.

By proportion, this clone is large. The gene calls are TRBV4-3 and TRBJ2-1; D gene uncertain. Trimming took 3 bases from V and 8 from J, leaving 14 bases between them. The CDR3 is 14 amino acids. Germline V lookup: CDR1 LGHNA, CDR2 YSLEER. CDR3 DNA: TGCGCCAGCAGCCAGGGGAATCCCAGCGATGAGCAGTTCTTC. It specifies CASSQGNPSDEQFF.

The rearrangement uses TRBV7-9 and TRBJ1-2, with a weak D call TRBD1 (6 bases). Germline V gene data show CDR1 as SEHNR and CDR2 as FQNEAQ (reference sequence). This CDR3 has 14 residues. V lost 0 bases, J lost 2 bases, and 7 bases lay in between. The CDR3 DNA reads TGTGCCAGCAGCTTAGCAGGGGGAAACTATGGCTACACCTTC. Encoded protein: CASSLAGGNYGYTF. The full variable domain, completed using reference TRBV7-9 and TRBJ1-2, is DTGVSQNPRHKITKRGQNVTFRCDPISEHNRLYWYRQTLGQGPEFLTYFQNEAQLEKSRLLSDRFSAERPKGSFSTLEIQRTEQGDSAMYLCASSLAGGNYGYTFGSGTRLTVV.

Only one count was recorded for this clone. The CDR3 coding sequence is TGTGCCAGCACCGAGCAGGGCGCAGATACGCAGTATTTT. Translation gives CASTEQGADTQYF. The rearrangement uses TRBV6-1 and TRBJ2-3, with a weak D call TRBD1 (5 bases). Germline CDR1 MNHNS, CDR2 SASEGT. There are 13 residues in the CDR3. The V end lost 7 bases, the J end lost 4 bases, and 12 bases lay between the germline ends.

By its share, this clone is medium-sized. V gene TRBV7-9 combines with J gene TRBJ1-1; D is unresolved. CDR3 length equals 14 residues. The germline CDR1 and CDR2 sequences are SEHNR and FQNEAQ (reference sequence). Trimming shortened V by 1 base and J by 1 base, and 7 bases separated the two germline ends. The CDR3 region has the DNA TGTGCCAGCAGCTTAGTTTTGGAGAACACTGAAGCTTTCTTT. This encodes CASSLVLENTEAFF.

The CDR3 nucleotides read TGTGCCAGCTCATCCGGGACAGGGTACAATCAGCCCCAGCATTTT. Encoded protein: CASSSGTGYNQPQHF. The chain joins TRBV18 to TRBJ1-5; 9 positions agree with TRBD1. The junction had 5 bases not matched to a gene; V was cut back by 5 bases and J by 3 bases. CDR1 and CDR2 from the germline V gene are KGHSH and LQKENI. This CDR3 is 15 amino acids long. Full variable domain (missing parts from reference TRBV18 and TRBJ1-5): NAGVMQNPRHLVRRRGQEARLRCSPMKGHSHVYWYRQLPEEGLKFMVYLQKENIIDESGMPKERFSAEFPKEGPSILRIQQVVRGDSAAYFCASSSGTGYNQPQHFGDGTRLSIL.

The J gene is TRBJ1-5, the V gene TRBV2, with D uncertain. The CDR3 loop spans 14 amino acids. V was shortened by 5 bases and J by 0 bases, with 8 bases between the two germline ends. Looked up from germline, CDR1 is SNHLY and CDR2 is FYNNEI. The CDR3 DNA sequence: TGTGCCAGCAGTCTTGGGTTTAGCAATCAGCCCCAGCATTTT. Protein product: CASSLGFSNQPQHF.

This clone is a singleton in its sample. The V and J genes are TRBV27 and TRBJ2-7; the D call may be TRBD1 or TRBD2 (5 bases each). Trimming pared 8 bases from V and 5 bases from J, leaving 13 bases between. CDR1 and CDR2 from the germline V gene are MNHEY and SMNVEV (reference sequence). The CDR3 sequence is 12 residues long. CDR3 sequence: CASFSGAHEQYV. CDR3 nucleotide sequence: TGTGCCAGCTTCTCCGGGGCTCACGAGCAGTACGTC.

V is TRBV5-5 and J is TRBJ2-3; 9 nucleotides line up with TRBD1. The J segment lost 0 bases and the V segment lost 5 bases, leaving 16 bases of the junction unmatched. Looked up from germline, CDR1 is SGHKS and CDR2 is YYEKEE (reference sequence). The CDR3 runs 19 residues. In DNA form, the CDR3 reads TGTGCCAGCAGTCCGGTCGTCCGGGACAGGGTATCTAGCACAGATACGCAGTATTTT. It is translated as CASSPVVRDRVSSTDTQYF.

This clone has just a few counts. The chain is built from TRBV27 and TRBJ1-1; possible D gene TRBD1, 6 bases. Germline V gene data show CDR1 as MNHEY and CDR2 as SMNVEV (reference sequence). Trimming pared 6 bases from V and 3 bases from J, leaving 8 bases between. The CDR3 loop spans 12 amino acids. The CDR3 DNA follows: TGTGCCAGCAGAGGACAGTACACTGAAGCTTTCTTT. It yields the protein CASRGQYTEAFF.

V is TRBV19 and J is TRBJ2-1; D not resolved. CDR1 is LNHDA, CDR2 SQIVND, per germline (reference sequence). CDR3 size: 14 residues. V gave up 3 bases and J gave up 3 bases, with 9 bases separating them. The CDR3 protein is CASSINSYYNEQFF. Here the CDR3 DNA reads TGTGCCAGTAGTATTAACAGTTACTACAATGAGCAGTTCTTC.

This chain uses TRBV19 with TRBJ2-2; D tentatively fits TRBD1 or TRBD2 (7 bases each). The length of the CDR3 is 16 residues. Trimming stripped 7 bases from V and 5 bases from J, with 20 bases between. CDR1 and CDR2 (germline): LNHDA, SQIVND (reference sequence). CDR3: CASTAAGARGTGELFF. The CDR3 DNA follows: TGTGCCAGTACCGCGGCGGGGGCCAGGGGGACCGGGGAGCTGTTTTTT.